Described below is a single T cell receptor beta chain sequence and its context. Its matching antigen is unknown. The record originates from a study of fetal regulatory T cell absence and autoimmunity. Broader study findings: Pancreas TCRs were oligoclonally enriched versus cord blood, some clones over 80-fold. Antigen-driven pancreatic autoimmunity before birth in IPEX was inferred from oligoclonal enrichment.

Germline CDR1 and CDR2: SGHDN and FVKESK. Germline trimming cut 4 bases from V and 7 bases from J; bases unmatched to any gene: 8. The CDR3 loop spans 15 amino acids. This was a survey-level run. The method was immunoSEQ multiplex PCR; TCRdb's version includes in-frame clones alone and lacks a portion of them. This sample has about 46,000 clones; approximately 83% occur once, and the top ten carry 0.41%. The J gene is TRBJ2-5, the V gene TRBV14; 11 positions match TRBD2. The source material was cord blood. This TCR came from a newborn boy with IPEX syndrome. The CDR3 coding sequence is TGTGCCAGCAGCCCACTAGCGGGGGACCTTGGGACCCAGTACTTC. Translation gives CASSPLAGDLGTQYF.